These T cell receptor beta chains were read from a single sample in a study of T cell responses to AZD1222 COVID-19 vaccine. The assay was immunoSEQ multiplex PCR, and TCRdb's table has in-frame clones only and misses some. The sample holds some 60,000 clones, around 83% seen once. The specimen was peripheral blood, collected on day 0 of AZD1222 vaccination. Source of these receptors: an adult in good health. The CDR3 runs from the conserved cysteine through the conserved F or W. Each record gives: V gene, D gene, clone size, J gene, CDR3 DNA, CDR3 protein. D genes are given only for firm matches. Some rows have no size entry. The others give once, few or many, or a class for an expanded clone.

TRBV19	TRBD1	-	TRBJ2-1	TGTGCCAGTACCCACTCCCTCGGGACAGTAGACAATGAGCAGTTCTTC	CASTHSLGTVDNEQFF
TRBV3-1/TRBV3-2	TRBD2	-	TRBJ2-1	TGTGCCAGCAGCCCCGGGACTAGCGACTACAATGAGCAGTTCTTC	CASSPGTSDYNEQFF
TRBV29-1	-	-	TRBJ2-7	TGCAGCGTTGAAGGGACAACAGGGCAGGGGGGATACGAGCAGTACTTC	CSVEGTTGQGGYEQYF
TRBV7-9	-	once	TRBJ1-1	TGTGCCAGCAGCTTAGGCTCGGACCGTGAACGGGCTTTCTTT	CASSLGSDRERAFF
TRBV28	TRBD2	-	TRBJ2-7	TGTGCCAGCAGAACACTGACTAGCGGGAGGTACGAGCAGTACTTC	CASRTLTSGRYEQYF
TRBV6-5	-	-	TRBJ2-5	TGTGCCAGCAGAACTTCAGGGGTAGAGACCCAGTACTTC	CASRTSGVETQYF
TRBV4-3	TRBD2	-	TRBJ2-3	TGCGCCAGCAGCCAAGGCGCTAGCGGGGCAGATACGCAGTATTTT	CASSQGASGADTQYF
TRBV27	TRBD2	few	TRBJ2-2	TGTGCCAGCAGTTCCTGGACTAGCGGGGCCAACACCGGGGAGCTGTTTTTT	CASSSWTSGANTGELFF
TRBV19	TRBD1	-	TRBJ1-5	TGTGCCAGTAGCTCCGGGACAGGGGGCAAGCAGCCCCAGCATTTT	CASSSGTGGKQPQHF
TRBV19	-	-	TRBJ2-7	TGTGCCAGTAGTTGGGGGGCGGCCTACGAGCAGTACTTC	CASSWGAAYEQYF
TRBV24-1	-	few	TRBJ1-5	TGTGCCACCAGTGATACCGGGAGCAATCAGCCCCAGCATTTT	CATSDTGSNQPQHF
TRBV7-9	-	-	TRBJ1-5	TGTGCCAGCAGCTTCGACATTCTCGGAGATCAGCCCCAGCATTTT	CASSFDILGDQPQHF
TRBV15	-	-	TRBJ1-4	TGTGCCACCAGCAACACGGACCCGGGGCGTGAAAAACTGTTTTTT	CATSNTDPGREKLFF
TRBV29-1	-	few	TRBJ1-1	TGCAGCGCCTTACGGTCTATGAACACTGAAGCTTTCTTT	CSALRSMNTEAFF
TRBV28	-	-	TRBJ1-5	TGTGCCAGCAGTTTAGGGGGAGGCAATCAGCCCCAGCATTTT	CASSLGGGNQPQHF
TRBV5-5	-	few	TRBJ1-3	TGTGCCAGCAGCTTGGCCCCCAGGGACCGTGGAAACACCATATATTTT	CASSLAPRDRGNTIYF
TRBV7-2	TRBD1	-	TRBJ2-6	TGTGCCAGCAGCTTAGGAGGGGGCGCTGGGGCCAACGTCCTGACTTTC	CASSLGGGAGANVLTF
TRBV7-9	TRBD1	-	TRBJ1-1	TGTGCCAGCAGCTCTACAGGGGGCGCGGCCACTGAAGCTTTCTTT	CASSSTGGAATEAFF
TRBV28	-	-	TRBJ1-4	TGTGCCAGCAGTACAGGGTCCGGAAAACTGTTTTTT	CASSTGSGKLFF
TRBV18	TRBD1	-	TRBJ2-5	TGTGCCAGCTCACCACCGATCTGGACAGGGGACGAAGAGACCCAGTACTTC	CASSPPIWTGDEETQYF
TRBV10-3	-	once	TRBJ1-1	TGTGCCATCGCCCAGAACACTGAAGCTTTCTTT	CAIAQNTEAFF
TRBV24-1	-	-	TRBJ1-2	TGTGCCACCAGCTACGGCGGGAACTATGGCTACACCTTC	CATSYGGNYGYTF
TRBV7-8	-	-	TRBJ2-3	TGTGCCAGCACCCGCCGCCAGACGATGGATACGCAGTATTTT	CASTRRQTMDTQYF